The present T cell receptor (beta chain) was sequenced within a study of cytomegalovirus exposure and HLA in healthy donors. Study-level points and caveats: Reportedly, diagnosis of cytomegalovirus status by the classifier showed high specificity and sensitivity.

Amplification used 60 Vbeta primers and 13 Jbeta primers. TCRdb keeps only in-frame clones here, not all; method: immunoSEQ multiplex PCR. The table has approximately 150,000 clones, approximately 80% seen once; the top ten hold around 6.2%. With respect to this clone: What it binds is unknown.

Sequenced: PBMCs. This TCR derives from a man aged 25-45 years in good health and CMV-seropositive.

Here the CDR3 reads CASSTPGQGYTEAFF. CDR3 in DNA: TGTGCCAGCAGTACCCCGGGACAGGGGTACACTGAAGCTTTCTTT. The rearrangement uses TRBV28 and TRBJ1-1; 10 positions agree with TRBD1. V lost 5 bases and J lost 3; bases outside the gene matches: 6. Germline V gene sequence: CDR1 MDHEN, CDR2 SYDVKM. This CDR3 spans 15 amino acids. Based on the CDR3 plus reference TRBV28 and TRBJ1-1, the full variable domain is DVKVTQSSRYLVKRTGEKVFLECVQDMDHENMFWYRQDPGLGLRLIYFSYDVKMKEKGDIPEGYSVSREKKERFSLILESASTNQTSMYLCASSTPGQGYTEAFFGQGTRLTVV.